This T cell receptor beta chain was recovered during a study of identifying expanded T cells in peripheral blood. This CDR3 is built from 14 residues. In germline, CDR1 is MNHEY, CDR2 SVGAGI. V was clipped by 1 base and J by 4 bases, with 7 bases between them. This clone is a singleton in its sample. Using immunoSEQ multiplex PCR, the repertoire was profiled, and TCRdb retains in-frame clones only, with some absent. The sample holds about 82,000 clones, around 90% seen once. The sample consisted of blood. The receptor comes from a person between 18 and 75 years old in good health. The V and J genes are TRBV6-5 and TRBJ1-4; possible D gene TRBD1, 5 bases. In DNA form, the CDR3 reads TGTGCCAGCAGTTACTTACAGGATAATGAAAAACTGTTTTTT. Protein product: CASSYLQDNEKLFF.